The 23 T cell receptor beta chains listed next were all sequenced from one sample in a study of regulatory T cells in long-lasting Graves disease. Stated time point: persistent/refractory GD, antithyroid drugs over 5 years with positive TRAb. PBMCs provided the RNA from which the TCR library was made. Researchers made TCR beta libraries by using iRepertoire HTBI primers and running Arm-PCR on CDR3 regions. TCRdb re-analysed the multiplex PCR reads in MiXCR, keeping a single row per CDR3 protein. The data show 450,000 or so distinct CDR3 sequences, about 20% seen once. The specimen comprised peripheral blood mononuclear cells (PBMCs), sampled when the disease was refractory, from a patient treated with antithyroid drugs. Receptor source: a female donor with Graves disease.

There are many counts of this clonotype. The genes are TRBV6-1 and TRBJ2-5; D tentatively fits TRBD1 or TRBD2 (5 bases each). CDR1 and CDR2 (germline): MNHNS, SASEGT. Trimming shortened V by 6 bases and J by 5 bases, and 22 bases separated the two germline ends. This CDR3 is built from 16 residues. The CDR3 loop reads CASRTAWGSLLETQYF. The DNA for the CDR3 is TGTGCCAGCAGAACAGCTTGGGGGAGTCTGTTGGAGACCCAGTACTTC.

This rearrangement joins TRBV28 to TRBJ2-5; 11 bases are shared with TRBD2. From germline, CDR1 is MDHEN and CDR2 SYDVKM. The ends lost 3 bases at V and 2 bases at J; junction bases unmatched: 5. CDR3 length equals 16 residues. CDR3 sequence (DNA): TGTGCCAGCAGTTTTGAGTTAGCGGGAGGGCAAGAGACCCAGTACTTC. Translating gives CASSFELAGGQETQYF. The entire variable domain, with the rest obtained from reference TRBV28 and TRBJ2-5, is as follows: DVKVTQSSRYLVKRTGEKVFLECVQDMDHENMFWYRQDPGLGLRLIYFSYDVKMKEKGDIPEGYSVSREKKERFSLILESASTNQTSMYLCASSFELAGGQETQYFGPGTRLLVL.

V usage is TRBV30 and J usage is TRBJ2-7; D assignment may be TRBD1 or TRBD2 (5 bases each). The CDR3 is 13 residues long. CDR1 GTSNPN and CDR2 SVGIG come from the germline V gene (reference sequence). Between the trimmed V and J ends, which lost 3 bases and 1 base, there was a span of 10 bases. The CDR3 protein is CAWSLGASYEQYF. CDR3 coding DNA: TGTGCCTGGAGCCTCGGGGCGTCCTACGAGCAGTACTTC.

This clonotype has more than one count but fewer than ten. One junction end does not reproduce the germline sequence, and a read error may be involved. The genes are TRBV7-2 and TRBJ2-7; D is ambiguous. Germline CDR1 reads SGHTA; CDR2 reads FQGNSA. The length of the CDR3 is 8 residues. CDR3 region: CASSPINF. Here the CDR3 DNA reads TGTGCCAGCAGCCCCATCAACTTC.

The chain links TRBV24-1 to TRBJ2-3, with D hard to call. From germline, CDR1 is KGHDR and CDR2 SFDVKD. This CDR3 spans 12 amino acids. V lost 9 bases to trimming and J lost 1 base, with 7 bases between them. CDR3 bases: TGTGCCACCGCTACAGGCACAGATACGCAGTATTTT. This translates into CATATGTDTQYF.

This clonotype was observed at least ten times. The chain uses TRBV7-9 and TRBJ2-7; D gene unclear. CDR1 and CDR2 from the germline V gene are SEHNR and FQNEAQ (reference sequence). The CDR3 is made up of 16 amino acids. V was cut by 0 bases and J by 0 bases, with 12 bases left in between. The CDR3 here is CASSLAPRTASYEQYF. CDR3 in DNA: TGTGCCAGCAGCTTAGCCCCTAGGACGGCCTCCTACGAGCAGTACTTC.

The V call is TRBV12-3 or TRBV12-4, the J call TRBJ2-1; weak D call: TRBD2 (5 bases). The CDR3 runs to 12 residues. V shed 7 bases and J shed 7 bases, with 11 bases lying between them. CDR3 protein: CASTFRGNEQFF. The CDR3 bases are TGTGCCAGCACATTCCGGGGTAATGAGCAGTTCTTC.

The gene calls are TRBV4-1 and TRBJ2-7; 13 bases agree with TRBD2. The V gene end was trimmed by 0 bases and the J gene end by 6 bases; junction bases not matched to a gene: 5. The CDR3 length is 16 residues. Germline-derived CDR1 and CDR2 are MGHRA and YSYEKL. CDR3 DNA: TGCGCCAGCAGCCAAGATTCGGGACTAGCGGGAATCGAGCAGTACTTC. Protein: CASSQDSGLAGIEQYF.

CDR3 region: CASSETGPSNQPQHF. DNA of the CDR3: TGTGCCAGCAGTGAAACCGGGCCTAGCAATCAGCCCCAGCATTTT. The V and J genes are TRBV2 and TRBJ1-5; D ambiguous. V was trimmed by 2 bases and J by 0 bases, leaving 8 bases between them. Germline V gene lookup returns CDR1 SNHLY and CDR2 FYNNEI. CDR3 length: 15 amino acids.

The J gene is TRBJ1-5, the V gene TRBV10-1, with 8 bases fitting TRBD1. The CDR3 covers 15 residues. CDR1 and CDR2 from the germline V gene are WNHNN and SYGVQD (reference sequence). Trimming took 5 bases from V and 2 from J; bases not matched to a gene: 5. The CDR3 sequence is CASSIQGDGNQPQHF. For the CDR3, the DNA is TGCGCCAGCAGTATACAGGGGGACGGCAATCAGCCCCAGCATTTT.

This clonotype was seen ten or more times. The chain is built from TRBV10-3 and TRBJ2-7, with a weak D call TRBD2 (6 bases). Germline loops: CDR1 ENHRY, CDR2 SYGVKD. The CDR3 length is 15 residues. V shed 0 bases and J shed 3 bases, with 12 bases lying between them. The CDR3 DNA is TGTGCCATCAGTGAGTCGGGGGGAGGAGGCTACGAGCAGTACTTC. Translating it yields CAISESGGGGYEQYF.

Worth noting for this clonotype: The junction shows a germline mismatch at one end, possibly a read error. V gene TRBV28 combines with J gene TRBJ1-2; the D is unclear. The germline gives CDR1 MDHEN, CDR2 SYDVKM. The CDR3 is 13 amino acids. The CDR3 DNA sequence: TGTGCCAGCAGTTTACCGGAAAACTATGGCCACACCTTC. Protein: CASSLPENYGHTF.

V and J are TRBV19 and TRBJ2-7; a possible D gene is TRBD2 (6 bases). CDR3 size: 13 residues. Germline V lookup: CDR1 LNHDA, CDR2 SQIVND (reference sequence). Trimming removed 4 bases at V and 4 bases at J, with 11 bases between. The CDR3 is CASSTGTFYEQYF. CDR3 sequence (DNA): TGTGCCAGTAGTACCGGGACTTTTTACGAGCAGTACTTC.

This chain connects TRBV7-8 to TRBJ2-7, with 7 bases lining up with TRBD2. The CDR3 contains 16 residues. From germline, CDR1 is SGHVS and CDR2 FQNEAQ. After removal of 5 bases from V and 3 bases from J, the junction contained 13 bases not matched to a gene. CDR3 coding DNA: TGTGCCAGCAGCCCGGGGGGACGGGAGAGCGTCTACGAGCAGTACTTC. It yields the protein CASSPGGRESVYEQYF. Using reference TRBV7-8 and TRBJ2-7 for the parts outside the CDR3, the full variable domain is GAGVSQSPRYKVAKRGQDVALRCDPISGHVSLFWYQQALGQGPEFLTYFQNEAQLDKSGLPSDRFFAERPEGSVSTLKIQRTQQEDSAVYLCASSPGGRESVYEQYFGPGTRLTVT.

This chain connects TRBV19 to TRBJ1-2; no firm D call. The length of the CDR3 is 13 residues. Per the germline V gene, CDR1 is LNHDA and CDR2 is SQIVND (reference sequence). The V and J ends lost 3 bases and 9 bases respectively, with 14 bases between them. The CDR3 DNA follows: TGTGCCAGTAGTATTGGGCTGAAGGGAAGCTACACCTTC. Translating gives CASSIGLKGSYTF.

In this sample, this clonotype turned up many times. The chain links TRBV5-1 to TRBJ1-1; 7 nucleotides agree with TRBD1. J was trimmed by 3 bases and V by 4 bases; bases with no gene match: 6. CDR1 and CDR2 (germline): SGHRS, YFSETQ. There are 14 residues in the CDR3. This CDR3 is CASSNRGAHTEAFF. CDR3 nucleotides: TGCGCCAGCAGCAACAGGGGAGCGCACACTGAAGCTTTCTTT.

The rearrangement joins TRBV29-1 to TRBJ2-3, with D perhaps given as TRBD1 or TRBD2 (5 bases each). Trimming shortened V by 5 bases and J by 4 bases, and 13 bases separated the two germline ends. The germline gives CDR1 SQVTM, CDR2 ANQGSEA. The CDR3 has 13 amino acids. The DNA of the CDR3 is TGCAGCGTTATGGGGCTGCGGGCAGATACGCAGTATTTT. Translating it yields CSVMGLRADTQYF.

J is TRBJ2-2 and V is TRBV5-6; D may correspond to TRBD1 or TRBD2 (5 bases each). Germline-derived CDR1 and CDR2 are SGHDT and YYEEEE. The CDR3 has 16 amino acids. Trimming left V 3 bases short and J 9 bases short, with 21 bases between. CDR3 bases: TGTGCCAGCAGCTCCAGGGACCCAACCCGCGCCCGGGAGCTGTTTTTT. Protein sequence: CASSSRDPTRARELFF. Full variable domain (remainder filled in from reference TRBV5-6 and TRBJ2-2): DAGVTQSPTHLIKTRGQQVTLRCSPKSGHDTVSWYQQALGQGPQFIFQYYEEEERQRGNFPDRFSGHQFPNYSSELNVNALLLGDSALYLCASSSRDPTRARELFFGEGSRLTVL.

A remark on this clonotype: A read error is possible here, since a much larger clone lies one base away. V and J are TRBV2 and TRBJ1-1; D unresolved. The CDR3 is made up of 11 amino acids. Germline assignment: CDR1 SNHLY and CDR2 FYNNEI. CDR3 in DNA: TGTGCCAGCAGTGATTCATTTGAAGCTTCCTTT. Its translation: CASSDSFEASF.

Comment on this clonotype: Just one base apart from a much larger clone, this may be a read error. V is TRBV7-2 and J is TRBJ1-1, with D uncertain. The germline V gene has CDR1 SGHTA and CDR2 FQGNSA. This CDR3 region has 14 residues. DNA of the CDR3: TGTGCCTGCAGCTTAGCACGGATTAACACTGAAGCTTTCTTT. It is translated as CACSLARINTEAFF.

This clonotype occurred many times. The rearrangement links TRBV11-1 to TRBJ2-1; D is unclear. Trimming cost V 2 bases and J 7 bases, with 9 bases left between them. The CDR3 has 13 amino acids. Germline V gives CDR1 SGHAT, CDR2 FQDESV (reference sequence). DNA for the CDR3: TGTGCCAGCAGCTTAACGCAGATAAATGAGCAGTTCTTC. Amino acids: CASSLTQINEQFF. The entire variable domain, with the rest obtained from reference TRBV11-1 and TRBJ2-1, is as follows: EAEVAQSPRYKITEKSQAVAFWCDPISGHATLYWYRQILGQGPELLVQFQDESVVDDSQLPKDRFSAERLKGVDSTLKIQPAELGDSAMYLCASSLTQINEQFFGPGTRLTVL.

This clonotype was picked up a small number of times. The CDR3 nucleotides are TGTGCCAGCAGCTTGGCTGGAGGGGAGGCTTTCTTT. Translating gives CASSLAGGEAFF. The chain carries TRBV5-4 and TRBJ1-1; D is possibly TRBD1 (5 bases). The CDR3 loop spans 12 amino acids. V was clipped by 0 bases and J by 11 bases, with 11 bases between them. The germline V gene encodes CDR1 SGHNT and CDR2 YYREEE (reference sequence).

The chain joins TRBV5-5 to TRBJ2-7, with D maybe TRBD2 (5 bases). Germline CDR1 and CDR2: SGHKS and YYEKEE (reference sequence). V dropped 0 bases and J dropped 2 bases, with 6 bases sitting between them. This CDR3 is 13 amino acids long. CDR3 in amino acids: CASSLASTYEQYF. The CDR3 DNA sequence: TGTGCCAGCAGCTTGGCTAGCACCTACGAGCAGTACTTC.